This entry lists 30 T cell receptor beta chains sequenced from one sample in a study of shared clonotypes between healthy human individuals. CD45RO-negative cells were positively selected for CCR7, leaving out terminally differentiated effector memory CD45RA+ cells. Assay: immunoSEQ multiplex PCR; the TCRdb copy retains only in-frame clones and omits some. The sample shows about 2.1 million clones, approximately 92% of them seen only once. Sequencing was performed on naive CD8+ T cells from PBMCs. These receptors were taken from a man younger than 35 in good health. Some clones in this sample may be carry-over from other donors' samples.

The rearrangement joins TRBV12-2 to TRBJ2-1. TRBV12-2 counts as a pseudogene. CDR3 size: 18 residues. The CDR3 here is CASRLAGCPGTRDNEQFF. The CDR3 bases are TGTGCAAGTCGCTTAGCGGGATGCCCCGGGACCCGAGACAATGAGCAGTTCTTC.

The rearrangement uses TRBV7-9 and TRBJ1-2, with 8 bases fitting TRBD1. The CDR3 totals 17 residues. Looked up from germline, CDR1 is SEHNR and CDR2 is FQNEAQ (reference sequence). Trimming took 3 bases from V and 4 from J; bases not matched to a gene: 13. The CDR3, as DNA: TGTGCCAGCAGCTTGGGCTCCCGGGACAGGTCCCTCTATGGCTACACCTTC. This gives the protein CASSLGSRDRSLYGYTF.

This chain connects TRBV2 to TRBJ2-7; 10 nucleotides line up with TRBD1. CDR3 length equals 15 residues. CDR1 and CDR2 from the germline V gene are SNHLY and FYNNEI. Trimming removed 6 bases from V and 6 bases from J; junction bases left unmatched: 11. The CDR3 protein is CASRYSGTGAPEQYF. CDR3 coding DNA: TGTGCCAGCAGGTACTCCGGGACAGGGGCTCCCGAGCAGTACTTC. The whole variable domain, remainder taken from reference TRBV2 and TRBJ2-7, is EPEVTQTPSHQVTQMGQEVILRCVPISNHLYFYWYRQILGQKVEFLVSFYNNEISEKSEIFDDQFSVERPDGSNFTLKIRSTKLEDSAMYFCASRYSGTGAPEQYFGPGTRLTVT.

The chain recombines TRBV11-1 with TRBJ1-5, with D maybe TRBD1 (6 bases). The CDR3 extends over 19 amino acids. The V and J ends lost 1 base and 0 bases respectively, with 19 bases between them. CDR1 and CDR2 from the germline V gene are SGHAT and FQDESV (reference sequence). CDR3: CASSLVDYTGQYSNQPQHF. The CDR3 coding sequence is TGTGCCAGCAGCTTAGTCGACTACACCGGACAGTATAGCAATCAGCCCCAGCATTTT.

The chain uses TRBV18 and TRBJ1-1; the match to TRBD1 covers 7 bases. The CDR3 consists of 17 residues. Germline V gene sequence: CDR1 KGHSH, CDR2 LQKENI. The trim removed 1 base at V and 6 bases at J, leaving 14 bases unmatched. The CDR3 DNA sequence: TGTGCCAGCTCACCACTAGGGGGCAAGGTCATCACCCCTGAAGCTTTCTTT. Protein product: CASSPLGGKVITPEAFF.

This sequence joins TRBV5-1 and TRBJ2-7; D remains ambiguous. This CDR3 is built from 15 residues. V shed 3 bases and J shed 0 bases, with 13 bases lying between them. Germline CDR1 and CDR2: SGHRS and YFSETQ. CDR3 protein: CASSSPTEFSYEQYF. The CDR3 DNA sequence: TGCGCCAGCAGCTCGCCTACAGAATTCTCCTACGAGCAGTACTTC.

The gene calls are TRBV2 and TRBJ2-7, with D perhaps matching TRBD1 (5 bases). Trimming cost V 6 bases and J 6 bases, with 12 bases left between them. CDR1 and CDR2 (germline): SNHLY, FYNNEI. The CDR3 sequence is 12 residues long. This CDR3 reads CASSGRVSEQYF. The CDR3 nucleotides are TGTGCCAGCAGCGGCAGGGTTAGCGAGCAGTACTTC.

The chain recombines TRBV5-1 with TRBJ1-1; D is uncertain. V shed 0 bases and J shed 6 bases, with 15 bases lying between them. Germline V gives CDR1 SGHRS, CDR2 YFSETQ. The CDR3 has 15 residues. CDR3 region: CASSLESPGGSEAFF. The CDR3 bases are TGCGCCAGCAGCTTGGAATCGCCGGGCGGATCTGAAGCTTTCTTT.

The chain joins TRBV7-9 to TRBJ2-2; 7 bases line up with TRBD1. The CDR3 runs to 16 residues. CDR1 and CDR2 from the germline V gene are SEHNR and FQNEAQ (reference sequence). Losses at the gene ends were 5 bases for V and 0 bases for J; bases not matched to a gene: 6. The CDR3 sequence: CASSHRDSSNTGELFF. The CDR3 nucleotides read TGTGCCAGCAGCCACCGGGACAGTTCGAACACCGGGGAGCTGTTTTTT. Combining the CDR3 with reference TRBV7-9 and TRBJ2-2 gives the whole variable domain DTGVSQNPRHKITKRGQNVTFRCDPISEHNRLYWYRQTLGQGPEFLTYFQNEAQLEKSRLLSDRFSAERPKGSFSTLEIQRTEQGDSAMYLCASSHRDSSNTGELFFGEGSRLTVL.

This clone was detected only once. CDR3: CASSLLPGQGSTEAFF. The CDR3 DNA reads as TGTGCCAGCAGTTTATTGCCCGGACAGGGTTCCACTGAAGCTTTCTTT. The V gene is TRBV27, the J gene TRBJ1-1, with 8 bases aligning to TRBD1. Germline CDR1 reads MNHEY; CDR2 reads SMNVEV (reference sequence). This CDR3 has 16 amino acids. V shed 1 base and J 4 bases; nucleotides not matched to a gene: 8.

This chain joins TRBV14 and TRBJ1-5; TRBD1 might be the D (6 bases). V was pared by 2 bases and J by 7 bases, with 9 bases between. The CDR3 extends over 13 amino acids. Germline V gene sequence: CDR1 SGHDN, CDR2 FVKESK. The CDR3: CASSQNRAQPQHF. The CDR3 coding sequence is TGTGCCAGCAGCCAAAACAGGGCGCAGCCCCAGCATTTT.

The gene calls are TRBV9 and TRBJ1-5, with D hard to call. The CDR3 extends over 15 amino acids. Germline V gives CDR1 SGDLS, CDR2 YYNGEE. Trimming shortened V by 4 bases and J by 0 bases, and 11 bases separated the two germline ends. CDR3 DNA: TGTGCCAGCAGCCCAACAGAAAATAGCAATCAGCCCCAGCATTTT. This gives the protein CASSPTENSNQPQHF.

The table lists this clone with a count of one. The sample holds other DNA sequences that translate to the same CDR3. The chain links TRBV9 to TRBJ2-7, with 7 bases that match TRBD1. J lost 1 base, V lost 4 bases, and 5 bases had no gene match. The CDR3 is 14 residues long. From germline, CDR1 is SGDLS and CDR2 YYNGEE. DNA of the CDR3: TGTGCCAGCAGCCCCGCAGGGGGTTCCTACGAGCAGTACTTC. Encoded protein: CASSPAGGSYEQYF.

The V gene is TRBV7-2, the J gene TRBJ2-7; 11 bases are shared with TRBD2. CDR1 and CDR2 from the germline V gene are SGHTA and FQGNSA. The CDR3 loop spans 15 amino acids. The trim removed 1 base at V and 6 bases at J, leaving 5 bases unmatched. The CDR3 reads CASSLGWGLAVEQYF. CDR3 DNA sequence: TGTGCCAGCAGCTTAGGTTGGGGACTAGCGGTCGAGCAGTACTTC.

This chain uses TRBV4-1 with TRBJ2-7, with 7 bases identical to TRBD2. The CDR3 length is 17 residues. CDR1 MGHRA and CDR2 YSYEKL come from the germline V gene. V lost 2 bases and J lost 3; bases outside the gene matches: 13. The CDR3 sequence is CASSQPGPSGIFYEQYF. DNA of the CDR3: TGCGCCAGCAGCCAACCAGGACCAAGCGGGATCTTCTACGAGCAGTACTTC.

This clone was seen just once. The CDR3 DNA is TGTGCCAGCAGAAGCCTGCCCGCAGCGGCTAATGAAAAACTGTTTTTT. It translates to CASRSLPAAANEKLFF. J is TRBJ1-4 and V is TRBV6-6; D ambiguous. Germline V gene sequence: CDR1 MNHNY, CDR2 SVGAGI (reference sequence). V gave up 6 bases and J gave up 3 bases, with 17 bases separating them. The CDR3 loop spans 16 amino acids.

J is TRBJ1-2 and V is TRBV29-1; 9 bases line up with TRBD1. Germline CDR1 SQVTM, CDR2 ANQGSEA. The CDR3 is 16 amino acids. Trimming took 4 bases from V and 7 from J; bases not matched to a gene: 16. The DNA for the CDR3 is TGCAGCGTTGTCACGGGACAGGGAACGAAACCCTTTGGCTACACCTTC. Translation: CSVVTGQGTKPFGYTF.

V is TRBV27 and J is TRBJ2-7, with 7 bases matching TRBD2. The CDR3 is made up of 15 amino acids. The junction had 10 bases not matched to a gene; V was cut back by 6 bases and J by 2 bases. Germline V gives CDR1 MNHEY, CDR2 SMNVEV (reference sequence). As DNA, the CDR3 is TGTGCCAGCAGCTACCGTGAAAGCGGGGCCTACGAGCAGTACTTC. It encodes CASSYRESGAYEQYF.

The sample holds a few counts of this clone. This same CDR3 is encoded by further DNA sequences in the sample. This sequence joins TRBV9 and TRBJ1-1, with a tentative D call TRBD1 (6 bases). The V end lost 0 bases, the J end lost 4 bases, and 10 bases lay between the germline ends. The CDR3 is made up of 14 amino acids. Germline lookup yields CDR1 SGDLS and CDR2 YYNGEE. CDR3 DNA sequence: TGTGCCAGCAGCGTAGCAGGAGGGGGCACTGAAGCTTTCTTT. It translates to CASSVAGGGTEAFF. The variable domain in full, with the rest retrieved from reference TRBV9 and TRBJ1-1, is DSGVTQTPKHLITATGQRVTLRCSPRSGDLSVYWYQQSLDQGLQFLIQYYNGEERAKGNILERFSAQQFPDLHSELNLSSLELGDSALYFCASSVAGGGTEAFFGQGTRLTVV.

This chain links TRBV27 with TRBJ1-1; 7 nucleotides line up with TRBD1. CDR3 length: 16 residues. Germline V gene data show CDR1 as MNHEY and CDR2 as SMNVEV (reference sequence). The V gene end was trimmed by 2 bases and the J gene end by 0 bases; junction bases not matched to a gene: 6. The CDR3 spells CASSLGGGYMNTEAFF. CDR3 DNA sequence: TGTGCCAGCAGTTTAGGAGGGGGCTACATGAACACTGAAGCTTTCTTT.

A word on this clone: Other DNA sequences of this sample code for an identical CDR3. V usage is TRBV27 and J usage is TRBJ1-2, with 7 nucleotides matching TRBD1. V lost 5 bases and J lost 4; bases outside the gene matches: 7. This CDR3 has 14 amino acids. Looked up from germline, CDR1 is MNHEY and CDR2 is SMNVEV (reference sequence). As DNA, the CDR3 is TGTGCCAGCAGTCCGCTAGGACAGGTCTATGGCTACACCTTC. This encodes CASSPLGQVYGYTF.

This chain uses TRBV25-1 with TRBJ2-7, with 13 bases aligning to TRBD2. Per the germline V gene, CDR1 is MGHDK and CDR2 is SYGVNS. The CDR3 has 18 amino acids. V was clipped by 6 bases and J by 0 bases; unmatched bases: 11. The CDR3 loop is CASSGVLLAGGYSYEQYF. Written as DNA, the CDR3 is TGTGCCAGCAGCGGAGTATTACTAGCGGGGGGGTACTCCTACGAGCAGTACTTC.

V and J are TRBV11-2 and TRBJ1-1, with D perhaps matching TRBD1 (6 bases). CDR3 length: 15 amino acids. V lost 1 base and J 1 base, leaving 10 bases between the germline ends. The germline V gene encodes CDR1 SGHAT and CDR2 FQNNGV. CDR3 DNA: TGTGCCAGCAGCTTAGTGCGGGGGGCGAACACTGAAGCTTTCTTT. It is translated as CASSLVRGANTEAFF. The full variable domain, its missing parts supplied by reference TRBV11-2 and TRBJ1-1, is EAGVAQSPRYKIIEKRQSVAFWCNPISGHATLYWYQQILGQGPKLLIQFQNNGVVDDSQLPKDRFSAERLKGVDSTLKIQPAKLEDSAVYLCASSLVRGANTEAFFGQGTRLTVV.

This chain uses TRBV4-1 with TRBJ2-7; possibly TRBD1 for D (5 bases). Looked up from germline, CDR1 is MGHRA and CDR2 is YSYEKL. The CDR3 consists of 15 residues. The germline V and J ends were trimmed by 0 bases and 4 bases, with 13 bases remaining between them. The CDR3 sequence: CASSQEVYQGYEQYF. The DNA for the CDR3 is TGCGCCAGCAGCCAAGAGGTTTACCAGGGTTACGAGCAGTACTTC.

The chain uses TRBV27 and TRBJ2-7; perhaps TRBD1 as D (6 bases). V shed 5 bases and J shed 6 bases, with 14 bases lying between them. Germline values: CDR1 MNHEY, CDR2 SMNVEV (reference sequence). This CDR3 spans 13 amino acids. CDR3 loop: CASSVQGSGEQYF. Here the CDR3 DNA reads TGTGCCAGCAGTGTACAGGGAAGCGGCGAGCAGTACTTC.

This clone is a singleton in its sample. The chain uses TRBV7-9 and TRBJ2-2, with a weak D call TRBD1 (6 bases). The CDR3 extends over 16 amino acids. With 5 bases removed from V and 8 bases from J, the gap between germline ends came to 21 bases. The germline CDR1 and CDR2 sequences are SEHNR and FQNEAQ (reference sequence). The CDR3 DNA is TGTGCCAGCAGCACCTGGTCCAGGGGACAAATAGGGGAGCTGTTTTTT. Translated: CASSTWSRGQIGELFF. Drawing the rest from reference TRBV7-9 and TRBJ2-2, the complete variable domain is DTGVSQNPRHKITKRGQNVTFRCDPISEHNRLYWYRQTLGQGPEFLTYFQNEAQLEKSRLLSDRFSAERPKGSFSTLEIQRTEQGDSAMYLCASSTWSRGQIGELFFGEGSRLTVL.

This clone was detected once. The rearrangement uses TRBV9 and TRBJ2-1; possible D gene TRBD2, 6 bases. V lost 0 bases to trimming and J lost 3 bases, with 16 bases between them. Germline-derived CDR1 and CDR2 are SGDLS and YYNGEE. The CDR3 is made up of 17 amino acids. CDR3 sequence: CASSVGGGRNFYNEQFF. DNA of the CDR3: TGTGCCAGCAGCGTAGGAGGTGGGAGGAACTTCTACAATGAGCAGTTCTTC. Using reference TRBV9 and TRBJ2-1 for the parts outside the CDR3, the full variable domain is DSGVTQTPKHLITATGQRVTLRCSPRSGDLSVYWYQQSLDQGLQFLIQYYNGEERAKGNILERFSAQQFPDLHSELNLSSLELGDSALYFCASSVGGGRNFYNEQFFGPGTRLTVL.

The rearrangement links TRBV7-9 to TRBJ2-3, with a tentative D call TRBD2 (5 bases). The V gene's germline CDR1 is SEHNR and CDR2 FQNEAQ (reference sequence). The CDR3 length is 16 residues. Trimming removed 1 base at V and 3 bases at J, with 14 bases between. The CDR3 sequence: CASSLGYPEGTDTQYF. The DNA for the CDR3 is TGTGCCAGCAGCTTAGGTTACCCCGAGGGAACAGATACGCAGTATTTT.

Remarks on this clone: The sample holds other DNA sequences that translate to the same CDR3. The rearrangement uses TRBV27 and TRBJ2-1; the D is unclear. The V end was cut by 2 bases, the J end by 1 base, with 6 bases between. Per germline, CDR1 MNHEY and CDR2 SMNVEV (reference sequence). This CDR3 region has 14 residues. The CDR3 reads CASSLGLSYNEQFF. The CDR3 nucleotides are TGTGCCAGCAGTTTAGGGCTTTCCTACAATGAGCAGTTCTTC.

The chain is built from TRBV19 and TRBJ1-1, with 12 positions matching TRBD1. CDR3 length: 18 amino acids. Per the germline V gene, CDR1 is LNHDA and CDR2 is SQIVND (reference sequence). J was trimmed by 5 bases and V by 0 bases; bases with no gene match: 10. The CDR3 DNA reads as TGTGCCAGTAGTATAGACGGGACAGGGGGCCGAGTTCGGACTGAAGCTTTCTTT. Encoded protein: CASSIDGTGGRVRTEAFF.